The next 30 T cell receptor beta chains were all read from a single sample in a study of T cell responses to AZD1222 COVID-19 vaccine. Some clones are missing from TCRdb's copy, which holds only in-frame ones; the method was immunoSEQ multiplex PCR. The repertoire holds around 190,000 clones, with around nine tenths as singletons. This sample comprised peripheral blood, obtained on day 0 of AZD1222 vaccination. These TCRs come from an adult in good health.

The V gene is TRBV9, the J gene TRBJ1-6; TRBD1 matches 7 bases. The V and J ends lost 3 bases and 7 bases, in that order; junction bases with no gene match: 7. CDR1 and CDR2 (germline): SGDLS, YYNGEE. The CDR3 is made up of 15 amino acids. CDR3 nucleotide sequence: TGTGCCAGCAGCGCCGACTCAGGGGGGAATTCACCCCTCCACTTT. It specifies CASSADSGGNSPLHF.

V gene TRBV15 combines with J gene TRBJ2-3; possibly TRBD2 for D (5 bases). The CDR3 has 13 amino acids. CDR1 is LNHNV and CDR2 is YYDKDF in the germline V gene (reference sequence). V lost 1 base to trimming and J lost 3 bases, with 5 bases between them. CDR3 region: CATSRGGTDTQYF. The CDR3 nucleotides read TGTGCCACCAGCAGAGGAGGGACAGATACGCAGTATTTT.

The V and J genes are TRBV25-1 and TRBJ1-3; D not certain. V lost 4 bases to trimming and J lost 0 bases, with 4 bases between them. This CDR3 contains 13 residues. Germline-derived CDR1 and CDR2 are MGHDK and SYGVNS. The CDR3 region has the DNA TGTGCCAGCAGTGGTATCTCTGGAAACACCATATATTTT. Its protein is CASSGISGNTIYF.

V and J are TRBV3-1 (or the pseudogene TRBV3-2) and TRBJ1-5; the match to TRBD1 covers 7 bases. V shed 3 bases, J shed 4 bases, and the junction held 6 bases outside the gene matches. The CDR3 spans 15 residues. Germline loops: CDR1 LGHDT, CDR2 YNNKEL (reference sequence). CDR3 sequence: CASSHSDRENQPQHF. The CDR3 DNA reads as TGTGCCAGCAGCCATTCCGACAGGGAAAATCAGCCCCAGCATTTT.

Remarks on this clone: Other nucleotide sequences from this sample produce the same CDR3. V and J are TRBV6-5 and TRBJ1-1; 8 bases fit TRBD1. Per germline, CDR1 MNHEY and CDR2 SVGAGI. The CDR3 sequence is 15 residues long. V lost 2 bases, J lost 1 base, and 3 bases stayed unmatched. The CDR3 region is CASSYGTGGNTEAFF. For the CDR3, the DNA is TGTGCCAGCAGTTACGGGACAGGTGGGAACACTGAAGCTTTCTTT.

This chain links TRBV10-3 with TRBJ2-7; D is perhaps TRBD2 (6 bases). The CDR3 spans 13 residues. With 7 bases removed from V and 7 bases from J, the gap between germline ends came to 17 bases. Germline V CDR1 and CDR2: ENHRY, SYGVKD. Written as DNA, the CDR3 is TGTGCCATCACGCGGGACCTGGGGGGAGAGCAGTACTTC. It codes for CAITRDLGGEQYF.

The chain combines TRBV5-1 with TRBJ2-1, with TRBD2 matching over 8 bases. Germline CDR1 and CDR2: SGHRS and YFSETQ. This CDR3 is 15 amino acids long. V lost 0 bases and J lost 6; bases outside the gene matches: 5. Here the CDR3 DNA reads TGCGCCAGCAGCTTGGAAGCGGGAGCCTCCAATGAGCAGTTCTTC. Protein: CASSLEAGASNEQFF.

The chain carries TRBV27 and TRBJ2-7, with D unresolved. Germline lookup yields CDR1 MNHEY and CDR2 SMNVEV (reference sequence). This CDR3 is 14 amino acids long. The V and J ends lost 5 bases and 0 bases respectively, with 11 bases between them. The CDR3 nucleotides are TGTGCCAGCAGTCCGAAACAGAGCTCCTACGAGCAGTACTTC. Translated, it gives CASSPKQSSYEQYF.

The V and J genes are TRBV25-1 and TRBJ2-7; a possible D gene is TRBD2 (5 bases). The V and J ends lost 3 bases and 4 bases respectively, with 10 bases between them. The CDR3 is 13 amino acids. The germline V gene has CDR1 MGHDK and CDR2 SYGVNS. CDR3: CASSDLGVYEQYF. CDR3 nucleotides: TGTGCCAGCAGTGATCTGGGAGTGTACGAGCAGTACTTC.

This chain connects TRBV11-2 to TRBJ2-7; 9 nucleotides agree with TRBD1. This CDR3 region has 14 residues. V dropped 3 bases and J dropped 3; count of bases not matched to a gene: 3. Germline CDR1 and CDR2: SGHAT and FQNNGV. This chain's CDR3 is CASSFPGQGYEQYF. CDR3 nucleotide sequence: TGTGCCAGCAGCTTTCCGGGACAGGGCTACGAGCAGTACTTC.

This chain links TRBV19 with TRBJ2-5, with D maybe TRBD2 (6 bases). Trimming stripped 3 bases from V and 5 bases from J, with 13 bases between. Germline-derived CDR1 and CDR2 are LNHDA and SQIVND (reference sequence). The CDR3 sequence is 14 residues long. The CDR3 DNA follows: TGTGCCAGTAGTATCGGAACTAGCTTTGAGACCCAGTACTTC. This translates into CASSIGTSFETQYF.

This chain joins TRBV6-5 and TRBJ2-7, with D unclear. The V end lost 9 bases, the J end lost 4 bases, and 10 bases lay between the germline ends. Per the germline V gene, CDR1 is MNHEY and CDR2 is SVGAGI. The CDR3 has 11 residues. CDR3 sequence (DNA): TGTGCCAGTTCTTCGGTTTACGAGCAGTACTTC. Protein product: CASSSVYEQYF.

V gene TRBV24-1 combines with J gene TRBJ2-7; TRBD2 matches 14 bases. Trimming took 3 bases from V and 7 from J; bases not matched to a gene: 10. CDR3 size: 17 residues. Germline CDR1 KGHDR, CDR2 SFDVKD. In nucleotides, the CDR3 is TGTGCCACCAGTGATGCAGGGACTAGCGGGAGCCCTTGGGAGCAGTACTTC. It yields the protein CATSDAGTSGSPWEQYF.

The chain is built from TRBV28 and TRBJ1-4; D remains unclear. The CDR3 contains 15 residues. Trimming stripped 2 bases from V and 3 bases from J, with 10 bases between. Germline CDR1 is MDHEN and CDR2 is SYDVKM. The CDR3 bases are TGTGCCAGCAGTTTAGGGGTATCGGCTAATGAAAAACTGTTTTTT. It specifies CASSLGVSANEKLFF.

V usage is TRBV9 and J usage is TRBJ2-7; a weak D match, TRBD2 (7 bases). CDR1 and CDR2 from the germline V gene are SGDLS and YYNGEE. The CDR3 length is 12 residues. Trimming cost V 3 bases and J 5 bases, with 9 bases left between them. CDR3 protein: CASSEGGDEQYF. CDR3 nucleotides: TGTGCCAGCAGCGAGGGGGGGGACGAGCAGTACTTC.

The chain recombines TRBV7-8 with TRBJ1-1; tentatively, D is TRBD1 (5 bases). The germline CDR1 and CDR2 sequences are SGHVS and FQNEAQ. The length of the CDR3 is 13 residues. Trimming took off 5 bases at V and 4 bases at J, with 11 bases between the two ends. CDR3 DNA: TGTGCCAGCAGCATCAGTGGGGGCACTGAAGCTTTCTTT. Translating gives CASSISGGTEAFF.

Written as DNA, the CDR3 is TGTGCCACCAGCAGAGCCGGGGGCAGGGAAAAACTGTTTTTT. Translating it yields CATSRAGGREKLFF. The rearrangement joins TRBV15 to TRBJ1-4, with D perhaps matching TRBD1 (6 bases). V was trimmed by 1 base and J by 8 bases, leaving 11 bases between them. The CDR3 is 14 amino acids. Germline CDR1 is LNHNV and CDR2 is YYDKDF (reference sequence).

V usage is TRBV11-2 and J usage is TRBJ2-2, with 12 bases identical to TRBD1. The CDR3 is 14 residues long. Unmatched junction bases numbered 6, after V lost 10 bases and J lost 6 bases. Per germline, CDR1 SGHAT and CDR2 FQNNGV. This chain's CDR3 is CATPGQGASGELFF. The CDR3 nucleotides are TGTGCCACCCCGGGACAGGGGGCATCCGGGGAGCTGTTTTTT. Variable domain in full (rest from reference TRBV11-2 and TRBJ2-2): EAGVAQSPRYKIIEKRQSVAFWCNPISGHATLYWYQQILGQGPKLLIQFQNNGVVDDSQLPKDRFSAERLKGVDSTLKIQPAKLEDSAVYLCATPGQGASGELFFGEGSRLTVL.

The V and J genes are TRBV7-3 and TRBJ2-1, with 10 nucleotides matching TRBD2. V shed 0 bases and J 7 bases; nucleotides not matched to a gene: 9. There are 17 residues in the CDR3. The germline CDR1 and CDR2 sequences are SGHTA and FQGTGA. CDR3 coding DNA: TGTGCCAGCAGCTTAACGGGTCGGGCTAGCGGGGGAAATGAGCAGTTCTTC. Encoded protein: CASSLTGRASGGNEQFF. The full variable domain, with the rest looked up from reference TRBV7-3 and TRBJ2-1, is GAGVSQTPSNKVTEKGKYVELRCDPISGHTALYWYRQSLGQGPEFLIYFQGTGAADDSGLPNDRFFAVRPEGSVSTLKIQRTERGDSAVYLCASSLTGRASGGNEQFFGPGTRLTVL.

The rearrangement joins TRBV5-4 to TRBJ2-5; a weak D match, TRBD2 (6 bases). CDR1 and CDR2 from the germline V gene are SGHNT and YYREEE (reference sequence). The CDR3 length is 14 residues. The germline V and J ends were trimmed by 4 bases and 2 bases, with 12 bases remaining between them. CDR3 sequence reads: CASSIGTFQETQYF. CDR3 bases: TGTGCCAGCAGCATTGGGACTTTTCAAGAGACCCAGTACTTC.

CDR3 in DNA: TGTGCCAGCAGCTTAACCGACAGGAACGAGCAGTTCTTC. This translates into CASSLTDRNEQFF. This chain uses TRBV7-3 with TRBJ2-1, with D possibly TRBD1 on 6 matching bases. Germline CDR1 is SGHTA and CDR2 is FQGTGA. The CDR3 is made up of 13 amino acids. Deletions cut 0 bases from V and 10 bases from J, with 10 bases between.

V usage is TRBV11-3 and J usage is TRBJ2-7, with 8 nucleotides matching TRBD1. J lost 3 bases, V lost 2 bases, and 6 bases had no gene match. CDR1 is SGHNT and CDR2 is YENEEA in the germline V gene. The CDR3 has 15 residues. The CDR3 DNA is TGTGCCAGCAGCTTACTGGCAGGGGGCAACTACGAGCAGTACTTC. The encoded protein is CASSLLAGGNYEQYF.

The rearrangement uses TRBV9 and TRBJ2-7, with TRBD2 as a possible D gene (5 bases). Trimming removed 4 bases at V and 2 bases at J, with 10 bases between. This CDR3 has 13 residues. The germline V gene has CDR1 SGDLS and CDR2 YYNGEE. The CDR3 loop is CASSTGDAYEQYF. CDR3 DNA: TGTGCCAGCAGCACCGGGGATGCCTACGAGCAGTACTTC.

The V call is TRBV9, the J call TRBJ1-6; no clear D gene. The ends were cut back, 4 bases at V and 0 bases at J, with 11 bases in the middle. Germline V gene sequence: CDR1 SGDLS, CDR2 YYNGEE. The CDR3 has 16 residues. The CDR3 sequence: CASSPNLSSYNSPLHF. The DNA of the CDR3 is TGTGCCAGCAGCCCTAACTTGAGCTCCTATAATTCACCCCTCCACTTT. Full variable domain (remainder filled in from reference TRBV9 and TRBJ1-6): DSGVTQTPKHLITATGQRVTLRCSPRSGDLSVYWYQQSLDQGLQFLIQYYNGEERAKGNILERFSAQQFPDLHSELNLSSLELGDSALYFCASSPNLSSYNSPLHFGNGTRLTVT.

This chain joins TRBV19 and TRBJ1-6; no reliable D call. Per the germline V gene, CDR1 is LNHDA and CDR2 is SQIVND (reference sequence). Trimming took off 10 bases at V and 4 bases at J, with 17 bases between the two ends. The CDR3 totals 15 residues. The chain's CDR3 is CATRSTGGYNSPLHF. The CDR3 coding sequence is TGTGCCACCCGATCGACTGGAGGGTATAATTCACCCCTCCACTTT.

The chain employs TRBV19 and TRBJ2-7; no firm D call. CDR3 length: 14 amino acids. CDR1 is LNHDA, CDR2 SQIVND, per germline (reference sequence). The germline V and J ends were trimmed by 0 bases and 5 bases, with 11 bases remaining between them. CDR3 sequence (DNA): TGTGCCAGTAGTATAGATATAGGCGGCAACGAGCAGTACTTC. It translates to CASSIDIGGNEQYF.

The chain couples TRBV27 to TRBJ2-7; D possibly corresponds to TRBD1 (6 bases). Germline CDR1 and CDR2: MNHEY and SMNVEV (reference sequence). This CDR3 comprises 13 residues. Between the trimmed V and J ends, which lost 0 bases and 6 bases, there was a span of 9 bases. CDR3 region: CASSLSGQSEQYF. Here the CDR3 DNA reads TGTGCCAGCAGTTTATCGGGACAAAGCGAGCAGTACTTC.

The chain is built from TRBV18 and TRBJ2-1; D not certain. This CDR3 contains 15 residues. Germline-derived CDR1 and CDR2 are KGHSH and LQKENI. V gave up 4 bases and J gave up 0 bases, with 10 bases separating them. The CDR3 sequence: CASSLDASSYNEQFF. The CDR3 DNA sequence: TGTGCCAGCTCACTTGACGCCAGCTCCTACAATGAGCAGTTCTTC.

The chain joins TRBV7-2 to TRBJ1-2, with D unresolved. V was shortened by 10 bases and J by 1 base, with 13 bases between the two germline ends. This CDR3 has 13 residues. CDR1 is SGHTA, CDR2 FQGNSA, per germline. The CDR3 region is CAKAITHNYGYTF. Here the CDR3 DNA reads TGTGCCAAAGCGATCACCCATAACTATGGCTACACCTTC.

V gene TRBV25-1 combines with J gene TRBJ1-5, with a tentative D call TRBD1 (5 bases). The CDR3 is made up of 15 amino acids. With 3 bases removed from V and 7 bases from J, the gap between germline ends came to 16 bases. CDR1 is MGHDK, CDR2 SYGVNS, per germline. CDR3 nucleotide sequence: TGTGCCAGCAGTGAGGGGGACCGCCCGAGGCAGCCCCAGCATTTT. Translated, it gives CASSEGDRPRQPQHF.